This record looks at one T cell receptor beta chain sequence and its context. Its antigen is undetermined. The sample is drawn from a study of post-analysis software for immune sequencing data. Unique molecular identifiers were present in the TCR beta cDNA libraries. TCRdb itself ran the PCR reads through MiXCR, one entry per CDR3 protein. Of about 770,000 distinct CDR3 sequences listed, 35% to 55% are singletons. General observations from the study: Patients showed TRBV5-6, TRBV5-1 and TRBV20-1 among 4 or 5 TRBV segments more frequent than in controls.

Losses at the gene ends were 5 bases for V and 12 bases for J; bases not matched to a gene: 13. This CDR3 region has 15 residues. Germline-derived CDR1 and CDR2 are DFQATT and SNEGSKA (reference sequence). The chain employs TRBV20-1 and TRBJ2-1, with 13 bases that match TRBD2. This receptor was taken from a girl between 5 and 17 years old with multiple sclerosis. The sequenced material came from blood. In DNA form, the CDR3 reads TGCAGTGCTTCCCCGACTAGCGGGAGGCCTGAGGGGCAGTTCTTC. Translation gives CSASPTSGRPEGQFF.